The entry below describes one T cell receptor (beta chain). Its antigen is undetermined. The record originates from a study of radiotherapy plus CTLA-4 blockade in lung cancer. Study information: About 17% of enrolled patients responded objectively, and 31% had disease control.

The study, taken as a whole, reports: The study found tumor-derived TCR clones expanded in blood after radiotherapy plus ipilimumab.

The CDR3 is 15 amino acids. Germline V gene lookup returns CDR1 SGHRS and CDR2 YFSETQ. Trimming cost V 0 bases and J 4 bases; bases outside gene matches: 4. TCRdb's copy holds only in-frame clones and misses some; the assay was immunoSEQ multiplex PCR. Of 75,000 to 80,000 clones listed, approximately 86% are singletons. The chain has TRBV5-1 and TRBJ1-3; 7 bases are shared with TRBD1. Here the sequenced sample was peripheral blood, taken from a patient treated with radiotherapy plus ipilimumab. The source is a human donor with non-small cell lung cancer who had stable disease on radiotherapy plus ipilimumab. CDR3 DNA sequence: TGCGCCAGCAGCTTGGAGGGGGCCTCCGGAAACACCATATATTTT. Protein sequence: CASSLEGASGNTIYF.